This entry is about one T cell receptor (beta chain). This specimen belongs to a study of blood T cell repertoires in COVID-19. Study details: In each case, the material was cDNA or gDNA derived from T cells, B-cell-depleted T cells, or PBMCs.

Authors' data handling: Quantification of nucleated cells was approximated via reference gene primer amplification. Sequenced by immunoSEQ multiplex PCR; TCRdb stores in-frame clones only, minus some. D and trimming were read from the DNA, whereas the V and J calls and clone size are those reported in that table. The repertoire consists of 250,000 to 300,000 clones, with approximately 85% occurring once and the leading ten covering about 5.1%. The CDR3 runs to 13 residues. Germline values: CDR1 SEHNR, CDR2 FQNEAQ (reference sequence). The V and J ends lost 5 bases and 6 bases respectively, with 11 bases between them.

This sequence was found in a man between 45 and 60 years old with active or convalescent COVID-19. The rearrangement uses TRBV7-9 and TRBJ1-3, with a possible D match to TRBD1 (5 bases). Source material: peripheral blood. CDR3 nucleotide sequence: TGTGCCAGCAGCATGACAGAAAAAAACACCATATATTTT. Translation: CASSMTEKNTIYF. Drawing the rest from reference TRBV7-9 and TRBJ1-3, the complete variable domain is DTGVSQNPRHKITKRGQNVTFRCDPISEHNRLYWYRQTLGQGPEFLTYFQNEAQLEKSRLLSDRFSAERPKGSFSTLEIQRTEQGDSAMYLCASSMTEKNTIYFGEGSWLTVV.